A single sample is the source of the 17 T cell receptor beta chains below, sequenced in a study of OX40 agonist ivuxolimab in advanced cancers. The table came from immunoSEQ multiplex PCR; TCRdb's copy has only in-frame clones and leaves some out. The table has some 10,000 clones, 88% seen once. Source: CD4+ or CD8+ T cells sorted from blood, taken in a trial of the OX40 agonist ivuxolimab. These receptors were obtained from an adult with an advanced solid tumor such as melanoma, head and neck, liver or kidney cancer.

The chain recombines TRBV5-1 with TRBJ2-1; TRBD1 is a possible D gene (6 bases). Germline V gene lookup returns CDR1 SGHRS and CDR2 YFSETQ. V was cut by 4 bases and J by 7 bases, with 9 bases left in between. CDR3 length equals 12 residues. The CDR3 here is CASSPQGNEQFF. CDR3 nucleotide sequence: TGCGCCAGCAGCCCCCAGGGGAATGAGCAGTTCTTC.

The chain carries TRBV2 and TRBJ1-1, with D possibly matching TRBD1 (5 bases). The CDR3 is made up of 10 amino acids. V dropped 8 bases and J dropped 6 bases, with 7 bases sitting between them. Germline loops: CDR1 SNHLY, CDR2 FYNNEI. CDR3 residues: CASGGSEAFF. Here the CDR3 DNA reads TGTGCCAGCGGGGGTTCTGAAGCTTTCTTT.

This chain uses TRBV7-9 with TRBJ1-5; possible D gene TRBD1, 5 bases. V was trimmed by 2 bases and J by 9 bases, leaving 8 bases between them. The CDR3 contains 12 residues. Germline V gene lookup returns CDR1 SEHNR and CDR2 FQNEAQ (reference sequence). As DNA, the CDR3 is TGTGCCAGCAGCTTATTCCAGGGGCCCCAGCATTTT. Protein: CASSLFQGPQHF.

This clone was observed a single time. The chain couples TRBV7-3 to TRBJ2-3, with TRBD2 identical over 7 bases. There are 14 residues in the CDR3. Per the germline V gene, CDR1 is SGHTA and CDR2 is FQGTGA. V lost 3 bases, J lost 6 bases, and 6 bases stayed unmatched. The CDR3 DNA sequence: TGTGCCAGCAGCTTCGGGGTAGCGGGTGATACGCAGTATTTT. Its translation is CASSFGVAGDTQYF. The entire variable domain, with the rest obtained from reference TRBV7-3 and TRBJ2-3, is as follows: GAGVSQTPSNKVTEKGKYVELRCDPISGHTALYWYRQSLGQGPEFLIYFQGTGAADDSGLPNDRFFAVRPEGSVSTLKIQRTERGDSAVYLCASSFGVAGDTQYFGPGTRLTVL.

The rearrangement uses TRBV19 and TRBJ2-3; D is unclear. V was trimmed by 1 base and J by 3 bases, leaving 8 bases between them. The CDR3 is 14 amino acids. Germline V gene data show CDR1 as LNHDA and CDR2 as SQIVND (reference sequence). CDR3 loop: CASSIVETTDTQYF. CDR3 sequence (DNA): TGTGCCAGTAGTATAGTGGAGACAACAGATACGCAGTATTTT.

The genes are TRBV7-8 and TRBJ1-5; D is unresolved. V was cut by 5 bases and J by 0 bases, with 20 bases left in between. The CDR3 length is 18 residues. CDR1 is SGHVS, CDR2 FQNEAQ, per germline. CDR3 DNA sequence: TGTGCCAGCAGCCCTTCGGGGTACAGCCCATATAGCAATCAGCCCCAGCATTTT. As protein: CASSPSGYSPYSNQPQHF.

This chain joins TRBV5-4 and TRBJ2-5; weak D call: TRBD1 (6 bases). Trimming took 3 bases from V and 5 from J, leaving 14 bases between them. Germline V lookup: CDR1 SGHNT, CDR2 YYREEE (reference sequence). The CDR3 contains 14 residues. CDR3 bases: TGTGCCAGCAGCTGGGGGCTCCCGGGGGAGACCCAGTACTTC. Its translation: CASSWGLPGETQYF.

This chain links TRBV4-2 with TRBJ2-7; 10 nucleotides line up with TRBD1. J lost 0 bases, V lost 4 bases, and 6 bases had no gene match. The germline CDR1 and CDR2 sequences are LGHNA and YNFKEQ. This CDR3 has 16 residues. CDR3 in amino acids: CASSPTGQGSSYEQYF. The CDR3 DNA reads TGTGCCAGCAGCCCGACGGGACAGGGGAGCTCCTACGAGCAGTACTTC.

The chain couples TRBV7-9 to TRBJ2-5; D possibly corresponds to TRBD2 (6 bases). Germline V CDR1 and CDR2: SEHNR, FQNEAQ (reference sequence). Trimming shortened V by 5 bases and J by 5 bases, and 18 bases separated the two germline ends. This CDR3 has 15 residues. The CDR3 sequence is CASSQGGLRGETQYF. The CDR3 DNA sequence: TGTGCCAGCAGCCAGGGCGGCCTGCGGGGTGAGACCCAGTACTTC.

This rearrangement joins TRBV6-4 to TRBJ1-2, with D maybe TRBD1 (5 bases). Germline V CDR1 and CDR2: MRHNA, SNTAGT. The V end lost 7 bases, the J end lost 12 bases, and 18 bases lay between the germline ends. The length of the CDR3 is 12 residues. CDR3 protein: CASTRDGVGDTF. CDR3 DNA sequence: TGTGCCAGCACTAGGGACGGGGTAGGTGACACCTTC.

The rearrangement joins TRBV6-9 to TRBJ2-7; D is unclear. CDR1 and CDR2 from the germline V gene are MNHGY and SVAAGI. This CDR3 comprises 11 residues. Trimming pared 5 bases from V and 6 bases from J, leaving 8 bases between. Here the CDR3 reads CASSLGPEQYF. CDR3 nucleotides: TGTGCCAGCAGTCTTGGACCCGAGCAGTACTTC.

The genes are TRBV5-5 and TRBJ2-7, with D possibly matching TRBD1 (5 bases). This CDR3 region has 13 residues. Looked up from germline, CDR1 is SGHKS and CDR2 is YYEKEE (reference sequence). The ends were cut back, 0 bases at V and 2 bases at J, with 6 bases in the middle. The CDR3 bases are TGTGCCAGCAGCTTGGGCAGGGCCTACGAGCAGTACTTC. Residues: CASSLGRAYEQYF.

The V gene is TRBV19, the J gene TRBJ1-1; D is undetermined. The CDR3 covers 14 residues. V was cut by 10 bases and J by 4 bases, with 19 bases left in between. Germline values: CDR1 LNHDA, CDR2 SQIVND (reference sequence). The CDR3 reads CATALGPVGTEAFF. The CDR3 bases are TGTGCCACTGCCCTGGGCCCGGTAGGCACTGAAGCTTTCTTT.

This chain joins TRBV9 and TRBJ2-1, with D possibly matching TRBD2 (6 bases). The germline V and J ends were trimmed by 0 bases and 0 bases, with 10 bases remaining between them. CDR3 length: 16 amino acids. CDR1 is SGDLS, CDR2 YYNGEE, per germline. CDR3 nucleotide sequence: TGTGCCAGCAGCGTAGGTGGGGGGAGCTCCTACAATGAGCAGTTCTTC. It specifies CASSVGGGSSYNEQFF.

V and J are TRBV19 and TRBJ1-1, with unresolved D. The CDR3 runs 14 residues. Germline V lookup: CDR1 LNHDA, CDR2 SQIVND (reference sequence). V gave up 7 bases and J gave up 3 bases, with 15 bases separating them. The CDR3 DNA reads TGTGCCAGTAACCCGGGAATTGGGTACACTGAAGCTTTCTTT. Protein product: CASNPGIGYTEAFF.

The chain is built from TRBV6-5 and TRBJ1-6, with a possible D match to TRBD1 (5 bases). This CDR3 has 14 residues. Germline-derived CDR1 and CDR2 are MNHEY and SVGAGI. V lost 5 bases and J lost 9, with 14 bases in between. The CDR3 DNA is TGTGCCAGCAGTGATGAAGGGGACGGTTCACCCCTCCACTTT. Its translation is CASSDEGDGSPLHF.

The chain employs TRBV30 and TRBJ1-1; D may be TRBD1 (5 bases). This CDR3 has 14 residues. In germline, CDR1 is GTSNPN, CDR2 SVGIG (reference sequence). The V and J ends lost 0 bases and 3 bases respectively, with 11 bases between them. CDR3 sequence (DNA): TGTGCCTGGAGTGTAACAGGTTGGTACACTGAAGCTTTCTTT. Residues: CAWSVTGWYTEAFF.